These T cell receptor beta chains were read from a single sample in a study of T cells in tumors after PD-1 blockade. Using immunoSEQ multiplex PCR, the repertoire was profiled, and TCRdb retains in-frame clones only, with some absent. This sample has fewer than 35,000 clones; approximately 78% occur once, and the top ten carry roughly 39%. The material sequenced was PBMCs, taken before anti-PD-1 treatment. These receptor sequences come from a human donor with basal cell carcinoma. Each CDR3 is given with its conserved first and last residue. The order of the fields is J gene, CDR3 length, clone size, V gene, D gene, CDR3 protein, CDR3 DNA. D genes are given only for firm matches. The size field is filled for only some rows; it gives once, few, many or a size class.

J gene: TRBJ1-1
CDR3 length: 15
clone size: .
V gene: TRBV10-3
D gene: .
CDR3 protein: CAISDRGGERTEAFF
CDR3 DNA: TGTGCCATCAGTGATAGGGGAGGGGAACGGACTGAAGCTTTCTTT

J gene: TRBJ1-1
CDR3 length: 11
clone size: few
V gene: TRBV19
D gene: .
CDR3 protein: CASSMGQEAFF
CDR3 DNA: TGTGCCAGTAGTATGGGTCAGGAAGCTTTCTTT

J gene: TRBJ2-7
CDR3 length: 14
clone size: few
V gene: TRBV7-9
D gene: .
CDR3 protein: CASSPTLMLHEQYF
CDR3 DNA: TGTGCCAGCAGCCCCACGTTAATGTTACACGAGCAGTACTTC

J gene: TRBJ1-5
CDR3 length: 15
clone size: .
V gene: TRBV6-2/TRBV6-3
D gene: .
CDR3 protein: CASSYSSGGNQPQHF
CDR3 DNA: TGTGCCAGCAGTTACTCGAGTGGGGGCAATCAGCCCCAGCATTTT

J gene: TRBJ1-4
CDR3 length: 13
clone size: .
V gene: TRBV18
D gene: .
CDR3 protein: CASSPPGSEKLFF
CDR3 DNA: TGTGCCAGCTCGCCCCCCGGAAGCGAAAAACTGTTTTTT

J gene: TRBJ2-1
CDR3 length: 17
clone size: .
V gene: TRBV19
D gene: TRBD2
CDR3 protein: CASSIVGLAGGYNEQFF
CDR3 DNA: TGTGCCAGTAGTATAGTGGGGCTAGCGGGAGGATACAATGAGCAGTTCTTC

J gene: TRBJ2-1
CDR3 length: 14
clone size: .
V gene: TRBV19
D gene: TRBD1
CDR3 protein: CASSLGTGFPEQFF
CDR3 DNA: TGTGCCAGTAGCCTCGGGACAGGGTTTCCTGAGCAGTTCTTC

J gene: TRBJ1-4
CDR3 length: 17
clone size: .
V gene: TRBV2
D gene: .
CDR3 protein: CASSDSLGLATNEKLFF
CDR3 DNA: TGTGCCAGCAGTGATTCTCTCGGCCTTGCAACTAATGAAAAACTGTTTTTT

J gene: TRBJ1-2
CDR3 length: 14
clone size: .
V gene: TRBV7-3
D gene: .
CDR3 protein: CASSSPGRMGGYTF
CDR3 DNA: TGTGCCAGCAGCTCCCCGGGTCGGATGGGGGGCTACACCTTC

J gene: TRBJ2-1
CDR3 length: 17
clone size: .
V gene: TRBV24-1
D gene: TRBD2
CDR3 protein: CATSDLTSGGLDNEQFF
CDR3 DNA: TGTGCCACCAGTGATTTGACTAGCGGGGGCCTCGACAATGAGCAGTTCTTC

J gene: TRBJ1-3
CDR3 length: 16
clone size: .
V gene: TRBV6-1
D gene: .
CDR3 protein: CASSDQRGSSGNTIYF
CDR3 DNA: TGTGCCAGCAGTGACCAACGCGGTAGCTCTGGAAACACCATATATTTT

J gene: TRBJ2-2
CDR3 length: 13
clone size: .
V gene: TRBV19
D gene: .
CDR3 protein: CANLMDLTGELFF
CDR3 DNA: TGTGCCAACCTTATGGACCTCACCGGGGAGCTGTTTTTT

J gene: TRBJ2-7
CDR3 length: 10
clone size: .
V gene: TRBV7-9
D gene: .
CDR3 protein: CAPYSYEQYF
CDR3 DNA: TGTGCCCCCTACTCCTACGAGCAGTACTTC

J gene: TRBJ2-4
CDR3 length: 11
clone size: .
V gene: TRBV11-3
D gene: .
CDR3 protein: CASSKKDIQYF
CDR3 DNA: TGTGCCAGCAGCAAAAAAGACATTCAGTACTTC

J gene: TRBJ2-1
CDR3 length: 15
clone size: .
V gene: TRBV11-3
D gene: TRBD2
CDR3 protein: CASSSLAGGYNEQFF
CDR3 DNA: TGTGCCAGCAGCTCGCTAGCGGGAGGATACAATGAGCAGTTCTTC

J gene: TRBJ1-3
CDR3 length: 13
clone size: .
V gene: TRBV29-1
D gene: TRBD1
CDR3 protein: CSAGTDSGNTIYF
CDR3 DNA: TGCAGCGCTGGGACAGACTCTGGAAACACCATATATTTT

J gene: TRBJ2-1
CDR3 length: 15
clone size: .
V gene: TRBV7-8
D gene: .
CDR3 protein: CASSLEEGRHNEQFF
CDR3 DNA: TGTGCCAGCAGCTTAGAGGAAGGTAGGCACAATGAGCAGTTCTTC

J gene: TRBJ2-1
CDR3 length: 15
clone size: .
V gene: TRBV5-6
D gene: .
CDR3 protein: CASSLALTAGDEQFF
CDR3 DNA: TGTGCCAGCAGCTTGGCCCTGACAGCCGGAGATGAGCAGTTCTTC

J gene: TRBJ2-1
CDR3 length: 16
clone size: .
V gene: TRBV15
D gene: .
CDR3 protein: CATSGLTGNSDNEQFF
CDR3 DNA: TGTGCCACCAGCGGCCTGACTGGGAACTCTGACAATGAGCAGTTCTTC

J gene: TRBJ1-1
CDR3 length: 13
clone size: .
V gene: TRBV29-1
D gene: .
CDR3 protein: CSVGIQANTEAFF
CDR3 DNA: TGCAGCGTTGGGATACAGGCGAACACTGAAGCTTTCTTT

J gene: TRBJ1-5
CDR3 length: 16
clone size: few
V gene: TRBV5-5
D gene: TRBD1
CDR3 protein: CASSLRDRWEYQPQHF
CDR3 DNA: TGTGCCAGCAGCCTCCGGGACAGGTGGGAGTATCAGCCCCAGCATTTT

J gene: TRBJ1-1
CDR3 length: 17
clone size: .
V gene: TRBV5-8
D gene: TRBD1
CDR3 protein: CASSLRAGGGWGTEAFF
CDR3 DNA: TGTGCCAGCAGCCTCCGGGCAGGGGGGGGATGGGGCACTGAAGCTTTCTTT

J gene: TRBJ1-5
CDR3 length: 16
clone size: .
V gene: TRBV6-4
D gene: .
CDR3 protein: CASEAFRPQGNQPQHF
CDR3 DNA: TGTGCCAGCGAGGCCTTTCGTCCGCAGGGCAATCAGCCCCAGCATTTT

J gene: TRBJ2-5
CDR3 length: 15
clone size: .
V gene: TRBV27
D gene: .
CDR3 protein: CASTKVQGSRETQYF
CDR3 DNA: TGTGCCAGCACCAAAGTTCAGGGATCTCGAGAGACCCAGTACTTC

J gene: TRBJ1-1
CDR3 length: 16
clone size: .
V gene: TRBV6-2/TRBV6-3
D gene: .
CDR3 protein: CASSYILGGGDTEAFF
CDR3 DNA: TGTGCCAGCAGTTACATCCTCGGAGGGGGAGACACTGAAGCTTTCTTT

J gene: TRBJ1-2
CDR3 length: 15
clone size: .
V gene: TRBV18
D gene: .
CDR3 protein: CASSPGQPFYNGYTF
CDR3 DNA: TGTGCCAGCTCACCCGGACAGCCCTTCTATAACGGCTACACCTTC

J gene: TRBJ1-5
CDR3 length: 15
clone size: .
V gene: TRBV4-3
D gene: .
CDR3 protein: CASSQETGRNQPQHF
CDR3 DNA: TGCGCCAGCAGCCAAGAGACAGGCCGCAATCAGCCCCAGCATTTT

J gene: TRBJ2-2
CDR3 length: 14
clone size: .
V gene: TRBV29-1
D gene: .
CDR3 protein: CSVEKGANTGELFF
CDR3 DNA: TGCAGCGTTGAAAAGGGAGCGAACACCGGGGAGCTGTTTTTT